This TCR beta chain was identified during a study of T cell responses to AZD1222 COVID-19 vaccine. Only in-frame clones appear in the TCRdb table, and some are missing; sequencing was by immunoSEQ multiplex PCR. The table lists tens of thousands of clones, 60% to 80% of them singletons. V shed 2 bases and J shed 6 bases, with 9 bases lying between them. The germline V gene has CDR1 KGHSH and CDR2 LQKENI. This CDR3 has 13 amino acids. About this clone: Its antigen is unknown.

General study results and limits: Clonal diversity may have been underestimated, and the donors were mostly white British, with more females than males.

This specimen consisted of peripheral blood, obtained on day 0 of AZD1222 vaccination. This TCR was sampled from an adult in good health. V and J are TRBV18 and TRBJ2-3; D remains ambiguous. The CDR3 region has the DNA TGTGCCAGCTCACCAACCGTTTTGGATACGCAGTATTTT. Translated, it gives CASSPTVLDTQYF.